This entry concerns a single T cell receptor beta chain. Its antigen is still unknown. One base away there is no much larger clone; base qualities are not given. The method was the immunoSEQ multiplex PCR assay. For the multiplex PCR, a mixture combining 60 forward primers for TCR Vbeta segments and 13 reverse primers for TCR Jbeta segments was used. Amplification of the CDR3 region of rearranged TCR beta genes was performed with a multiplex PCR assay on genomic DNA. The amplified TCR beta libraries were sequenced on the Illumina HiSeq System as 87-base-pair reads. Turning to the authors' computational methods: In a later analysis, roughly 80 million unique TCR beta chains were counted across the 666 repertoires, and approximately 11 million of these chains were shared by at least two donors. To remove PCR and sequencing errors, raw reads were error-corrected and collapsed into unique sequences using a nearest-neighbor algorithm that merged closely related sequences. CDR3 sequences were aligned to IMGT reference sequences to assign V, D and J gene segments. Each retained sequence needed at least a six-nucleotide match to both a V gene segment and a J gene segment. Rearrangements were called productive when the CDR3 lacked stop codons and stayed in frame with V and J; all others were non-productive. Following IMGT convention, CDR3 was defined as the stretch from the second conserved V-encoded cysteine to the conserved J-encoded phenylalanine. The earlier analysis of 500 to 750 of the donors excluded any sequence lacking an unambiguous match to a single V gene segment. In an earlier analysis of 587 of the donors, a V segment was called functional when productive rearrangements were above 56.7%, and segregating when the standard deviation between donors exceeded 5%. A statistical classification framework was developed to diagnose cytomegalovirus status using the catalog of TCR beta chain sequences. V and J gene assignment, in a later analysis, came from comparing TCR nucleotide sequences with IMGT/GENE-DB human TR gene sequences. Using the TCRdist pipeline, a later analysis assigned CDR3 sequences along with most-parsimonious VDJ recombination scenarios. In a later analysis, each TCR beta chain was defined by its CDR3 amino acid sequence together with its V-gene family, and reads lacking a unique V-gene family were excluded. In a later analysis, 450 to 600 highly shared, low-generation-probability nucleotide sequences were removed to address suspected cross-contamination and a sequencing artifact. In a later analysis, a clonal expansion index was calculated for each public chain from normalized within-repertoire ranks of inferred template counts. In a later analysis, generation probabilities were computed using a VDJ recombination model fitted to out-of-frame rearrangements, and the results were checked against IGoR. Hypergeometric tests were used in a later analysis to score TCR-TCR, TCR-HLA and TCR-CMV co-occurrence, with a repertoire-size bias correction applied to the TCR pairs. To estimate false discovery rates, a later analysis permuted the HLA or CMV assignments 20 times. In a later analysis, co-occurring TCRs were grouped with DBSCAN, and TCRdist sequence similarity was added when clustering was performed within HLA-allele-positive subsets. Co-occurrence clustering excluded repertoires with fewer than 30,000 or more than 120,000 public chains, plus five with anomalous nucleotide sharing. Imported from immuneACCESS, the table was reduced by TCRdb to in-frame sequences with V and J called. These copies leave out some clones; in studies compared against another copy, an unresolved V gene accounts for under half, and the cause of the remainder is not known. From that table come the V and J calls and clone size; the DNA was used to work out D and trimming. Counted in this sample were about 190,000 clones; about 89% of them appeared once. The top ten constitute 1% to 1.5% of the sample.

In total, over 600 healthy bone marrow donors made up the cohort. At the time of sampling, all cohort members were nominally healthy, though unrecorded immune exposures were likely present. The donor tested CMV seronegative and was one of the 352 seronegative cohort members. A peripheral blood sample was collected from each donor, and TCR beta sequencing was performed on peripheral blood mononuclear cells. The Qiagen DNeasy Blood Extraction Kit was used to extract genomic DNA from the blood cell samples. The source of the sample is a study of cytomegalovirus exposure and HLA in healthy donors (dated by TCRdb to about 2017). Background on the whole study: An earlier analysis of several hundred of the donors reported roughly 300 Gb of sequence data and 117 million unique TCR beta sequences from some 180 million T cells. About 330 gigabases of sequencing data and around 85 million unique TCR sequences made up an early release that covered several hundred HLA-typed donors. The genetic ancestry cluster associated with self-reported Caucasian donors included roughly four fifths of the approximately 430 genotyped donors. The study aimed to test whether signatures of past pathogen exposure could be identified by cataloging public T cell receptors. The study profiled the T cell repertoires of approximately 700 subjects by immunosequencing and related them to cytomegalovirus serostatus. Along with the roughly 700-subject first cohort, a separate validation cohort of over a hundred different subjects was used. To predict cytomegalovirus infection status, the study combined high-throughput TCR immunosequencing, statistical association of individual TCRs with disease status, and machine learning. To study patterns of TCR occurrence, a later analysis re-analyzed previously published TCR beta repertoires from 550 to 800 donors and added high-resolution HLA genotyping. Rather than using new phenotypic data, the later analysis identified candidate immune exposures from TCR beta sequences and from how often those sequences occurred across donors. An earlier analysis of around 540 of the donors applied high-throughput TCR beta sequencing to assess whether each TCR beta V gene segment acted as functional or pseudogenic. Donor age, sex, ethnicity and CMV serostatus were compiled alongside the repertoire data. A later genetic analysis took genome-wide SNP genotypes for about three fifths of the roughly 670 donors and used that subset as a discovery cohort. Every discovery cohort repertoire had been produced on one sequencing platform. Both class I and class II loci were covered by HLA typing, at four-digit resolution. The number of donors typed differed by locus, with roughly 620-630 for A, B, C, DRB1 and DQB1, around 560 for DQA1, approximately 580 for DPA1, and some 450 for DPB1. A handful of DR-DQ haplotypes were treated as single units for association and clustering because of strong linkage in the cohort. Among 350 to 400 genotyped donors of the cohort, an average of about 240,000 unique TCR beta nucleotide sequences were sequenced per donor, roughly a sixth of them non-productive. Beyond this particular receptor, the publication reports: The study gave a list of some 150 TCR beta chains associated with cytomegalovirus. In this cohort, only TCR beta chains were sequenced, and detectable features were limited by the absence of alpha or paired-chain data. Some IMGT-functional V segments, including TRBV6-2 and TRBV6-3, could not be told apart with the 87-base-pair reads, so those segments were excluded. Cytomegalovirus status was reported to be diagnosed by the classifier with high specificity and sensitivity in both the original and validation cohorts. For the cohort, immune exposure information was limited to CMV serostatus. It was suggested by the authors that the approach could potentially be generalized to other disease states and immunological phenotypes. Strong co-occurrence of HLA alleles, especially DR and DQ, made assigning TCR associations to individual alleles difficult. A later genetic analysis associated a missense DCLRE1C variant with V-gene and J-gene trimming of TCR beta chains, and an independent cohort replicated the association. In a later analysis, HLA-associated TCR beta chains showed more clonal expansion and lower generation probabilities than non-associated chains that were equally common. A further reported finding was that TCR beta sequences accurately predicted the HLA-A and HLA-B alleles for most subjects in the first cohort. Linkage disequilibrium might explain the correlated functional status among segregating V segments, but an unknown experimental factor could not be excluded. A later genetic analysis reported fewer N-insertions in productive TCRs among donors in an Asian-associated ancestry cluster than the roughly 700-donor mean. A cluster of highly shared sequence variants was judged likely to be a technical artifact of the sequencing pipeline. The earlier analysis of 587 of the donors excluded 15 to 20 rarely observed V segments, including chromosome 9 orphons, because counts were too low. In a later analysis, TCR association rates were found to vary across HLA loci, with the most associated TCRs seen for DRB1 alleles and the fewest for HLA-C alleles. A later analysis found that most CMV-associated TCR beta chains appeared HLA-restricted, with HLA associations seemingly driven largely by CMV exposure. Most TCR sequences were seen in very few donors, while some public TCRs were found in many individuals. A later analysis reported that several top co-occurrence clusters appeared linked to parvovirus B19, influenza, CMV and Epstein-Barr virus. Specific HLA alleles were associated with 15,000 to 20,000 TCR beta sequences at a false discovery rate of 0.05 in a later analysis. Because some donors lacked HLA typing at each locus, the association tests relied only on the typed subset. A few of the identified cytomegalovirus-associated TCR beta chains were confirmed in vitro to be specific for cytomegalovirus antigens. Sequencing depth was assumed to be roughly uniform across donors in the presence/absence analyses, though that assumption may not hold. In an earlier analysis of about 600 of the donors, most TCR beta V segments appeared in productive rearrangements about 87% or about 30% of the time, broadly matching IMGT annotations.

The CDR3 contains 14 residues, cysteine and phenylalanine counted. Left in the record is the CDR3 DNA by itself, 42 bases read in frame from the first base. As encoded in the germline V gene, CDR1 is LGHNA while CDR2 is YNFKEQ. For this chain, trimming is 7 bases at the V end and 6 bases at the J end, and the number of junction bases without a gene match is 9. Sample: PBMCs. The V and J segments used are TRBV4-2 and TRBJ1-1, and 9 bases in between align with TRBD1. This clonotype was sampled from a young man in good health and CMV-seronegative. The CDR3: CASTTDRGGSEAFF. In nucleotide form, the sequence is TGTGCCAGCACCACGGACAGGGGAGGTTCTGAAGCTTTCTTT.